Listed below are T cell receptor beta chains from one sample, sequenced in a study of cytomegalovirus exposure and HLA in healthy donors. The table came from immunoSEQ multiplex PCR; TCRdb's copy has only in-frame clones and leaves some out. The sample records approximately 300,000 clones, 75% to 90% being singletons. The sequenced sample was PBMCs. All receptors come from a woman in her 30s in good health and CMV-seropositive. Each CDR3 is given with its conserved first and last residue. The order of the fields is D gene, clone size, J gene, V gene, CDR3 DNA, CDR3 protein. The D gene is left open where the match is weak. Some rows mark clone size as missing; the rest say once, few, many or name a class of expanded clone.

NA,NA,TRBJ1-3,TRBV6-1,TGTGCCAGCAGTGCCATGACAGGAAACACCATATATTTT,CASSAMTGNTIYF
NA,NA,TRBJ1-2,TRBV9,TGTGCCAGCAGCGGAAAACGCGGCTACACCTTC,CASSGKRGYTF
NA,NA,TRBJ1-3,TRBV28,TGTGCCAGCAGTTTAACAGGCCGGACTGGAAACACCATATATTTT,CASSLTGRTGNTIYF
NA,NA,TRBJ1-2,TRBV7-2,TGTGCCAGCAGCTTACAAGCCTATGGCTACACCTTC,CASSLQAYGYTF
TRBD2,NA,TRBJ2-1,TRBV27,TGTGCCAGTCGGACTAGCGGTGGGACGTGGGCAAGCTCCTACAATGAGCAGTTCTTC,CASRTSGGTWASSYNEQFF
NA,NA,TRBJ2-7,TRBV1,TGCACCAGCAGCCAAGAAGGGCGAGGGGACAGGGAAGCCTACGAGCAGTACTTC,CTSSQEGRGDREAYEQYF
NA,NA,TRBJ1-5,TRBV5-4,TGTGCCAACCCACAGGGATACAATCAGCCCCAGCATTTT,CANPQGYNQPQHF
NA,NA,TRBJ2-7,TRBV9,TGTGCCAGCAGCTACCGGGCCTCAAATATCGAGCAGTACTTC,CASSYRASNIEQYF
NA,once,TRBJ2-5,TRBV18,TGTGCCAGCTCTCTCACTGCTCCGTACCAAGAGACCCAGTACTTC,CASSLTAPYQETQYF
NA,NA,TRBJ2-5,TRBV7-2,TGTGCCAGCAGCTTATGGGGGCTACTAACCGAAGAGACCCAGTACTTC,CASSLWGLLTEETQYF
NA,NA,TRBJ2-3,TRBV5-4,TGTGCCAGCAGCTTAAAGGTATTAAGCACAGATACGCAGTATTTT,CASSLKVLSTDTQYF
NA,NA,TRBJ2-7,TRBV7-3,TGTGCCAGCAGCCCGAGGGGCGCAGCCTCCTACGAGCAGTACTTC,CASSPRGAASYEQYF
TRBD2,once,TRBJ2-7,TRBV28,TGTGCCAGCAGCCCCCTAGGGCTAGCGGGGGTCAACGAGCAGTACTTC,CASSPLGLAGVNEQYF
NA,NA,TRBJ2-3,TRBV27,TGTGCCAGCAGTTACGGACTTGACTATAGCACAGATACGCAGTATTTT,CASSYGLDYSTDTQYF
TRBD1,NA,TRBJ2-4,TRBV29-1,TGCAGCGTCGAGACCCGGGACAGGGTTGGCAAAAACATTCAGTACTTC,CSVETRDRVGKNIQYF
NA,NA,TRBJ2-7,TRBV6-5,TGTGCCAGCAGTTCCCGGGGGCAAGGGACCTACGAGCAGTACTTC,CASSSRGQGTYEQYF